These 29 T cell receptor beta chains came from one sample sequenced in a study of shared clonotypes between healthy human individuals. TCRdb's table, derived via immunoSEQ multiplex PCR, lists solely in-frame clones and lacks some. The sample includes 2 million to 2.5 million clones, approximately 96% seen only once; the top ten take roughly 0.13%. The sequencing input was naive CD4+ T cells sorted from blood. Subset: CD45RA+ positively selected. The receptors were sampled from a man younger than 30 in good health.

This clone was detected only once. The V call is TRBV5-1, the J call TRBJ1-1, with unresolved D. From germline, CDR1 is SGHRS and CDR2 YFSETQ. This CDR3 contains 16 residues. Deletions cut 4 bases from V and 0 bases from J, with 16 bases between. The CDR3 reads CASSPREGRLNTEAFF. The CDR3 region has the DNA TGCGCCAGCAGCCCCCGCGAAGGCCGATTGAACACTGAAGCTTTCTTT.

This chain uses TRBV6-1 with TRBJ2-2, with D perhaps matching TRBD1 (5 bases). Germline CDR1 is MNHNS and CDR2 is SASEGT. The CDR3 has 15 amino acids. V lost 0 bases, J lost 5 bases, and 10 bases lay in between. CDR3 bases: TGTGCCAGCAGTGAAGCCAGGGCCAGGACCGGGGAGCTGTTTTTT. It yields the protein CASSEARARTGELFF.

J is TRBJ2-1 and V is TRBV6-1, with D tentatively TRBD2 (6 bases). Trimming removed 11 bases from V and 6 bases from J, with 20 bases in between. The CDR3 contains 14 residues. Germline CDR1 and CDR2: MNHNS and SASEGT. CDR3 in DNA: TGTGCCTCCACGGGGACTCGTCGAATCAATGAGCAGTTCTTC. This codes for CASTGTRRINEQFF.

The chain has TRBV30 and TRBJ2-7; no firm D call. This CDR3 spans 11 amino acids. V was trimmed by 5 bases and J by 4 bases, leaving 9 bases between them. Germline V gene lookup returns CDR1 GTSNPN and CDR2 SVGIG (reference sequence). This chain's CDR3 is CAWDGAYEQYF. The CDR3 DNA is TGTGCCTGGGACGGCGCTTACGAGCAGTACTTC.

Details on this clone: A much larger clone lies one base from this, so it may be a read error. The sample holds other DNA sequences that translate to the same CDR3. J is TRBJ2-5 and V is TRBV5-6; D call uncertain. CDR1 SGHDT and CDR2 YYEEEE come from the germline V gene. Trimming took 2 bases from V and 5 from J, leaving 4 bases between them. This CDR3 comprises 11 residues. CDR3 bases: TGTGCCAGCAGCTTTGGGGAGACCCAGTACTTC. Translation: CASSFGETQYF.

The chain joins TRBV10-1 to TRBJ2-5; 10 nucleotides agree with TRBD2. V lost 0 bases to trimming and J lost 4 bases; unmatched junction nucleotides: 5. CDR3 length equals 16 residues. Per the germline V gene, CDR1 is WNHNN and CDR2 is SYGVQD (reference sequence). In nucleotides, the CDR3 is TGCGCCAGCAGTGAGTCCGGGGCTAGCGGGAGAGAGACCCAGTACTTC. Its translation: CASSESGASGRETQYF.

The chain uses TRBV5-1 and TRBJ2-3; D is perhaps TRBD1 (5 bases). This CDR3 is 15 amino acids long. Trimming cost V 3 bases and J 6 bases, with 17 bases left between them. Germline lookup yields CDR1 SGHRS and CDR2 YFSETQ. The CDR3 DNA sequence: TGCGCCAGCAGCTGGACGCAGGGCCCCGGGGATACGCAGTATTTT. Translating gives CASSWTQGPGDTQYF.

The rearrangement joins TRBV11-3 to TRBJ2-2; 7 bases fit TRBD1. Per the germline V gene, CDR1 is SGHNT and CDR2 is YENEEA. The CDR3 is 14 residues long. Trimming removed 3 bases from V and 6 bases from J; junction bases left unmatched: 4. The CDR3 coding sequence is TGTGCCAGCAGCTTTGGTCAGGGGGCCGGGGAGCTGTTTTTT. Translating it yields CASSFGQGAGELFF.

This chain links TRBV5-1 with TRBJ1-2; D perhaps matches TRBD1 (6 bases). Deletions cut 4 bases from V and 4 bases from J, with 17 bases between. This CDR3 contains 15 residues. Germline V gene lookup returns CDR1 SGHRS and CDR2 YFSETQ. The CDR3 protein is CASSRETTGSYGYTF. The CDR3 DNA reads as TGCGCCAGCAGCCGCGAGACGACAGGCAGCTATGGCTACACCTTC.

This chain uses TRBV2 with TRBJ1-5; 8 nucleotides line up with TRBD1. The trim removed 7 bases at V and 5 bases at J, leaving 16 bases unmatched. Germline V gene lookup returns CDR1 SNHLY and CDR2 FYNNEI. The CDR3 contains 17 residues. The CDR3 loop is CASTSIPTTGAHQPQHF. The CDR3 DNA is TGTGCCAGCACCAGTATCCCGACGACAGGGGCTCATCAGCCCCAGCATTTT.

The chain joins TRBV11-2 to TRBJ1-4; possible D gene TRBD1, 5 bases. Germline V CDR1 and CDR2: SGHAT, FQNNGV. Trimming cost V 1 base and J 3 bases, with 12 bases left between them. The CDR3 runs 16 residues. The CDR3 protein is CASSLVPQGSNEKLFF. The CDR3 nucleotides read TGTGCCAGCAGCTTAGTTCCCCAGGGATCTAATGAAAAACTGTTTTTT.

A note on this clone: This specimen includes other DNA sequences encoding the same CDR3. The gene calls are TRBV11-2 and TRBJ2-7; the match to TRBD2 covers 9 bases. The V gene end was trimmed by 1 base and the J gene end by 3 bases; junction bases not matched to a gene: 4. Germline-derived CDR1 and CDR2 are SGHAT and FQNNGV. The CDR3 extends over 15 amino acids. Written as DNA, the CDR3 is TGTGCCAGCAGCTTAGGATTAGCGGGAGTCTACGAGCAGTACTTC. Residues: CASSLGLAGVYEQYF.

The chain combines TRBV12-5 with TRBJ2-2; D unresolved. V was pared by 1 base and J by 1 base, with 10 bases between. This CDR3 spans 16 amino acids. CDR1 and CDR2 from the germline V gene are LGHNT and FRNRAP. Here the CDR3 DNA reads TGTGCTAGTGGTTTGGGAGGAGAGCGGAACACCGGGGAGCTGTTTTTT. Its translation is CASGLGGERNTGELFF.

Points on this clone: Other nucleotide sequences from this sample produce the same CDR3. This chain links TRBV30 with TRBJ2-4; D tentatively reads TRBD1 or TRBD2 (6 bases each). Germline V CDR1 and CDR2: GTSNPN, SVGIG (reference sequence). V lost 0 bases and J 0 bases, leaving 12 bases between the germline ends. This CDR3 is 16 amino acids long. The CDR3 protein is CAWSVGGGVAKNIQYF. The CDR3 DNA sequence: TGTGCCTGGAGTGTTGGGGGCGGGGTAGCCAAAAACATTCAGTACTTC.

This chain links TRBV23-1 with TRBJ2-6; possibly TRBD2 for D (6 bases). TRBV23-1 is given ORF status, its function remaining uncertain. The CDR3 runs 16 residues. Trimming shortened V by 0 bases and J by 1 base, and 7 bases separated the two germline ends. The chain's CDR3 is CASSQSRGSGANVLTF. CDR3 nucleotide sequence: TGCGCCAGCAGTCAATCGCGGGGTTCTGGGGCCAACGTCCTGACTTTC.

Remarks on this clone: Other DNA sequences in the sample encode the same CDR3. V gene TRBV27 combines with J gene TRBJ2-7, with 8 bases aligning to TRBD2. This CDR3 is 13 amino acids long. The germline V gene encodes CDR1 MNHEY and CDR2 SMNVEV (reference sequence). Trimming took 1 base from V and 4 from J; bases not matched to a gene: 0. CDR3 in amino acids: CASSLLAGYEQYF. The CDR3, as DNA: TGTGCCAGCAGTTTATTAGCGGGGTACGAGCAGTACTTC.

The gene calls are TRBV5-1 and TRBJ1-1; D is ambiguous. V was pared by 4 bases and J by 1 base, with 11 bases between. This CDR3 region has 14 residues. In germline, CDR1 is SGHRS, CDR2 YFSETQ. CDR3 region: CASSLAVANTEAFF. DNA of the CDR3: TGCGCCAGCAGCCTAGCTGTCGCGAACACTGAAGCTTTCTTT.

The rearrangement uses TRBV28 and TRBJ2-3; 9 bases agree with TRBD2. V was pared by 6 bases and J by 2 bases, with 27 bases of the junction left unmatched. Germline CDR1 is MDHEN and CDR2 is SYDVKM. This CDR3 contains 22 residues. The DNA of the CDR3 is TGTGCCAGCAGGCAACCGACCCTAGTTGAACATAGGACTAGCGAAGACACAGATACGCAGTATTTT. This encodes CASRQPTLVEHRTSEDTDTQYF. Combining the CDR3 with reference TRBV28 and TRBJ2-3 gives the whole variable domain DVKVTQSSRYLVKRTGEKVFLECVQDMDHENMFWYRQDPGLGLRLIYFSYDVKMKEKGDIPEGYSVSREKKERFSLILESASTNQTSMYLCASRQPTLVEHRTSEDTDTQYFGPGTRLTVL.

The chain employs TRBV6-5 and TRBJ1-1; 7 bases fit TRBD1. J gave up 1 base and V 4 bases, and 9 bases lay outside the gene matches. CDR3 length equals 16 residues. CDR1 MNHEY and CDR2 SVGAGI come from the germline V gene. The CDR3 nucleotides are TGTGCCAGCAGTTTAACCTGGGACAGACCGAACACTGAAGCTTTCTTT. Its protein product is CASSLTWDRPNTEAFF.

CDR3 in amino acids: CASSLITAGSHEQYF. The CDR3 nucleotides read TGTGCCAGCAGCTTGATTACTGCAGGGAGCCACGAGCAGTACTTC. This chain connects TRBV5-4 to TRBJ2-7, with D possibly called TRBD1 or TRBD2 (5 bases each). V shed 1 base and J shed 5 bases, with 16 bases lying between them. The CDR3 consists of 15 residues. Per germline, CDR1 SGHNT and CDR2 YYREEE (reference sequence).

This chain connects TRBV2 to TRBJ1-5, with unresolved D. The germline V gene encodes CDR1 SNHLY and CDR2 FYNNEI. The length of the CDR3 is 16 residues. V shed 5 bases and J shed 0 bases, with 14 bases lying between them. CDR3 nucleotide sequence: TGTGCCAGCAGTTCACCAGAGATCCATAGCAATCAGCCCCAGCATTTT. Protein sequence: CASSSPEIHSNQPQHF.

The rearrangement links TRBV9 to TRBJ2-7, with no clear D. There are 14 residues in the CDR3. CDR1 and CDR2 from the germline V gene are SGDLS and YYNGEE. Deletions cut 0 bases from V and 6 bases from J, with 13 bases between. This CDR3 reads CASSVAGMVVEQYF. The DNA of the CDR3 is TGTGCCAGCAGCGTAGCTGGAATGGTAGTCGAGCAGTACTTC. Complete variable domain (other parts from reference TRBV9 and TRBJ2-7): DSGVTQTPKHLITATGQRVTLRCSPRSGDLSVYWYQQSLDQGLQFLIQYYNGEERAKGNILERFSAQQFPDLHSELNLSSLELGDSALYFCASSVAGMVVEQYFGPGTRLTVT.

This clone was counted a few times. Distinct nucleotide sequences in the sample also encode this CDR3. V is TRBV4-1 and J is TRBJ2-7, with D possibly called TRBD1 or TRBD2 (6 bases each). The CDR3 totals 13 residues. Germline CDR1 MGHRA, CDR2 YSYEKL. V lost 1 base to trimming and J lost 4 bases, with 8 bases between them. DNA of the CDR3: TGCGCCAGCAGCCAAGTAGGGGGGTACGAGCAGTACTTC. It specifies CASSQVGGYEQYF.

The chain carries TRBV2 and TRBJ2-1, with D possibly TRBD2 on 5 matching bases. This CDR3 spans 14 amino acids. V gave up 7 bases and J gave up 0 bases, with 10 bases separating them. From germline, CDR1 is SNHLY and CDR2 FYNNEI. DNA for the CDR3: TGTGCCAGCATCTTAGGGAGCTCCTACAATGAGCAGTTCTTC. Translated, it gives CASILGSSYNEQFF.

The chain recombines TRBV10-3 with TRBJ2-1; 7 nucleotides match TRBD1. Germline loops: CDR1 ENHRY, CDR2 SYGVKD. CDR3 length: 15 residues. Trimming cost V 7 bases and J 4 bases; bases outside gene matches: 10. CDR3 residues: CAIKPGQSHYNEQFF. The CDR3 coding sequence is TGTGCCATCAAACCGGGACAGTCACATTACAATGAGCAGTTCTTC.

J is TRBJ1-1 and V is TRBV6-6; TRBD1 agrees at 11 bases. Germline lookup yields CDR1 MNHNY and CDR2 SVGAGI (reference sequence). Trimming at V came to 8 bases and at J to 0 bases, leaving 5 bases not matched to a gene. The CDR3 sequence is 15 residues long. CDR3 residues: CASVGQGGMNTEAFF. The CDR3 DNA reads TGTGCCAGCGTGGGACAGGGGGGAATGAACACTGAAGCTTTCTTT.

The rearrangement links TRBV27 to TRBJ1-6; D unresolved. V lost 0 bases and J lost 7, with 10 bases in between. The CDR3 runs 15 residues. Germline V CDR1 and CDR2: MNHEY, SMNVEV (reference sequence). CDR3: CASSLSVLQNSPLHF. Written as DNA, the CDR3 is TGTGCCAGCAGTTTATCAGTCCTCCAAAATTCACCCCTCCACTTT.

The CDR3 sequence is CASSPPEGRVTYEQYF. The DNA of the CDR3 is TGTGCCAGCTCACCACCGGAGGGCAGGGTGACCTACGAGCAGTACTTC. The chain has TRBV18 and TRBJ2-7, with a possible D match to TRBD2 (6 bases). CDR3 length: 16 amino acids. V was shortened by 0 bases and J by 2 bases, with 14 bases between the two germline ends. The V gene's germline CDR1 is KGHSH and CDR2 LQKENI.

This clone was detected once. V and J are TRBV28 and TRBJ2-7; no reliable D call. The CDR3 spans 11 residues. V dropped 6 bases and J dropped 5 bases, with 8 bases sitting between them. Germline V lookup: CDR1 MDHEN, CDR2 SYDVKM. CDR3 region: CASSRPDEQYF. The DNA of the CDR3 is TGTGCCAGCAGCAGGCCAGACGAGCAGTACTTC.